These T cell receptor beta chains were read from a single sample in a study of shared clonotypes between healthy human individuals. Libraries were prepared by immunoSEQ multiplex PCR; TCRdb keeps only in-frame clonotypes and omits some of them. The table shows about 2.4 million clones, with roughly 93% occurring only once. The sequenced sample was naive CD4+ T cells from PBMCs. These receptors came from a man between 18 and 35 years old in good health. Some clones in this sample may be carry-over from other donors' samples. The conserved cysteine and the conserved F or W are not part of the CDR3 here.

V gene: TRBV10-3; CDR3 protein: AISPGQGVSYEQY
V gene: TRBV27; CDR3 protein: ASSLPGTNSPLH
V gene: TRBV6-1; CDR3 protein: ASRATGVGSTIY
V gene: TRBV6-1; CDR3 protein: ASARDRGLYEQY
V gene: TRBV19; CDR3 protein: ASSVIRDPYNEQF
V gene: TRBV19; CDR3 protein: ASSLGDRGHQPQH
V gene: TRBV19; CDR3 protein: ASRRDDRGQGYT
V gene: TRBV14; CDR3 protein: ASSQGLEQY
V gene: TRBV5-4; CDR3 protein: ASSQGQAGGPTSEQY
V gene: TRBV4-3; CDR3 protein: ASSQGPGLTGELF
V gene: TRBV5-5; CDR3 protein: ASSDRGAPNEQF
V gene: TRBV5-1; CDR3 protein: ASSVRATGELF
V gene: TRBV5-4; CDR3 protein: ASSEEEGGGQETQY
V gene: TRBV5-1; CDR3 protein: ASGRGGANTGELF
V gene: TRBV11-2; CDR3 protein: ASSFSRGRGTEAF
V gene: TRBV9; CDR3 protein: ASSVGTATNEKLF
V gene: TRBV29-1; CDR3 protein: SVEDRAGAADTQY
V gene: TRBV20-1; CDR3 protein: SASFYNEQF
V gene: TRBV18; CDR3 protein: ASSPLGTDYEQY
V gene: TRBV7-8; CDR3 protein: ASSSDRGNEQF
V gene: TRBV4-1; CDR3 protein: ASSQPQMTAPANTEAF
V gene: TRBV4-1; CDR3 protein: ASSQDHVERTQY
V gene: TRBV5-1; CDR3 protein: ASSPPGQNYNEQF
V gene: TRBV11-2; CDR3 protein: ASSLDTGEDTQY
V gene: TRBV18; CDR3 protein: ASSPASTDTQY
V gene: TRBV11-2; CDR3 protein: ASSLKFFRAQGQF
V gene: TRBV7-6; CDR3 protein: ASSPGRLFQEQY
V gene: TRBV9; CDR3 protein: ASRSDRSNTEAF
V gene: TRBV29-1; CDR3 protein: SVVGTSGGASYNEQF
V gene: TRBV27; CDR3 protein: ASSSRPDRGGTDTQY
V gene: TRBV19; CDR3 protein: ASKSLAGLTGELF
V gene: TRBV19; CDR3 protein: ASREGRGALSGNTIY
V gene: TRBV28; CDR3 protein: ASNWGLAAAEQF
V gene: TRBV30; CDR3 protein: AWSVPGQGGDTQY
V gene: TRBV28; CDR3 protein: ASTRGLSYEQY
V gene: TRBV11-3; CDR3 protein: ASSHERQAQF
V gene: TRBV5-6; CDR3 protein: ASSLAGRGHYGYT